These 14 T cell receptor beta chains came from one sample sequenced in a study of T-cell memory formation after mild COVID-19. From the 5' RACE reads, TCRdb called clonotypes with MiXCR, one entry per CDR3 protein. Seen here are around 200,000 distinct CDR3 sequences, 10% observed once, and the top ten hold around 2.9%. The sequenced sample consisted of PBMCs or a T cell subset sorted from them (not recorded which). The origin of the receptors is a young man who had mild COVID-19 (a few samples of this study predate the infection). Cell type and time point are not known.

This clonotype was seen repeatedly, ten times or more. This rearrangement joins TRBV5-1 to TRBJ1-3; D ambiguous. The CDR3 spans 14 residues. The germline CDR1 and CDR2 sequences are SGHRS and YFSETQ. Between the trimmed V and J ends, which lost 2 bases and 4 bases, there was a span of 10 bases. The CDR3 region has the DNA TGCGCCAGCAGCTTAAGGACGGGGGGAAACACCATATATTTT. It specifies CASSLRTGGNTIYF.

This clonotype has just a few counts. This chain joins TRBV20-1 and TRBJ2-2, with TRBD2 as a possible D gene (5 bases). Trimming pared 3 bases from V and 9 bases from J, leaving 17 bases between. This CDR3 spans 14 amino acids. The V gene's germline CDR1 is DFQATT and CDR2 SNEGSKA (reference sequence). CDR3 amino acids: CSARTTYTPRELFF. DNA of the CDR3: TGCAGTGCTAGGACTACCTATACTCCCCGGGAGCTGTTTTTT.

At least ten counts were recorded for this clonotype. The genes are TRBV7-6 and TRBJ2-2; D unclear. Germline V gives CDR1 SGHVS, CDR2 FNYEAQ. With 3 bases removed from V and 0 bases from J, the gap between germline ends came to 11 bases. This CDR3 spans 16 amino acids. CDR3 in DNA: TGTGCCAGCAGCTTGTTTGACTTCGCGAACACCGGGGAGCTGTTTTTT. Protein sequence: CASSLFDFANTGELFF.

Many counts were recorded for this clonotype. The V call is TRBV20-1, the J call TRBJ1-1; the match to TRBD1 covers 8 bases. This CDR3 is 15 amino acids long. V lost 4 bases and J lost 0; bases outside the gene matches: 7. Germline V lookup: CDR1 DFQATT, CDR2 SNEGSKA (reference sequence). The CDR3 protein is CSANRQGSVNTEAFF. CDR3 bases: TGCAGTGCTAATCGACAGGGGTCGGTGAACACTGAAGCTTTCTTT.

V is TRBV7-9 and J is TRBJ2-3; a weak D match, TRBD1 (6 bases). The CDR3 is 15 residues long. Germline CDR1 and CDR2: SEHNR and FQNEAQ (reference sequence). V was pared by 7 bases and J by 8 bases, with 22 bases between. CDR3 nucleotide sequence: TGTGCCAGCATCGTAGGCCAGGGGACGCATGGTACGCAGTATTTT. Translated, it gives CASIVGQGTHGTQYF.

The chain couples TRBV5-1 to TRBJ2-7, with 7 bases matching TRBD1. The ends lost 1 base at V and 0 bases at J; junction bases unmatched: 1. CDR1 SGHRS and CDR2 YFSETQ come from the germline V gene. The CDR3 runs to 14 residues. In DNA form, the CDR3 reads TGCGCCAGCAGCTTGTCAGGGGGCTCCTACGAGCAGTACGTC. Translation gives CASSLSGGSYEQYV.

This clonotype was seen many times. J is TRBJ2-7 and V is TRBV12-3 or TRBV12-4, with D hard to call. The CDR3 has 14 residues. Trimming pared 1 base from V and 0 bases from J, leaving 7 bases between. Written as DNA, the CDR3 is TGTGCCAGCAGTTTAGGGCTGTCCTCCTACGAGCAGTACGTC. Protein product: CASSLGLSSYEQYV.

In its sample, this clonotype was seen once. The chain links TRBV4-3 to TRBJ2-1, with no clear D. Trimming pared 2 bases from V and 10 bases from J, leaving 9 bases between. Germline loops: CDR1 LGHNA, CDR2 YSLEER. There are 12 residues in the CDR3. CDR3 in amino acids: CASSQSPKEQFF. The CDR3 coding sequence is TGCGCCAGCAGCCAATCCCCTAAGGAGCAGTTCTTC.

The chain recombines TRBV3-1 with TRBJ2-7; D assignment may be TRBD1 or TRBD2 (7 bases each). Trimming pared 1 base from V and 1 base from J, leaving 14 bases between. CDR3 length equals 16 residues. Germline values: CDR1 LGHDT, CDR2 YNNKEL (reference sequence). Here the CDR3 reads CASSQGGRGRSYEQYF. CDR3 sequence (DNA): TGTGCCAGCAGCCAAGGAGGGAGGGGGCGGTCCTACGAGCAGTACTTC.

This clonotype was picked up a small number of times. The CDR3 here is CASSGTQAYEQYF. The CDR3 bases are TGTGCCAGCTCAGGGACGCAGGCTTACGAGCAGTACTTC. This chain uses TRBV18 with TRBJ2-7; D possibly matches TRBD1 or TRBD2 (5 bases each). CDR1 is KGHSH, CDR2 LQKENI, per germline. CDR3 length equals 13 residues. Trimming took off 5 bases at V and 4 bases at J, with 12 bases between the two ends.

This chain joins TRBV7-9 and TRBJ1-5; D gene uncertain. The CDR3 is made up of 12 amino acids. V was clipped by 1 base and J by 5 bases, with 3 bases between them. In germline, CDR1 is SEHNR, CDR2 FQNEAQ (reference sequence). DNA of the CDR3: TGTGCCAGCAGCTTAGAATATCAGCCCCAGCATTTT. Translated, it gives CASSLEYQPQHF.

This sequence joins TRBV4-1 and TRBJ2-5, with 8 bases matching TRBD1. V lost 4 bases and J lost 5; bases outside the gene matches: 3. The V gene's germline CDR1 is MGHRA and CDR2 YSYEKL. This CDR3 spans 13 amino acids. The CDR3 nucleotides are TGCGCCAGCAGCCGAACAGGGGGGGAGACCCAGTACTTC. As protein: CASSRTGGETQYF.

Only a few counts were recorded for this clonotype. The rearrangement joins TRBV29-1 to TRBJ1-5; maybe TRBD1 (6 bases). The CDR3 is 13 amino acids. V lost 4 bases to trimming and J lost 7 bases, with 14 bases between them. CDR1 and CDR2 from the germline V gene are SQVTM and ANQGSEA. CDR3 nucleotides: TGCAGCGTTGTCGTGGGGGCAGGGCAGCCCCAGCATTTT. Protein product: CSVVVGAGQPQHF.

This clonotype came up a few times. CDR3 DNA sequence: TGTGCCAGCTCACGCCCCGGGGGGGTATTTGAGCAGTTCTTC. It yields the protein CASSRPGGVFEQFF. The chain carries TRBV18 and TRBJ2-1; 8 nucleotides agree with TRBD2. Unmatched junction bases numbered 8, after V lost 4 bases and J lost 9 bases. The CDR3 loop spans 14 amino acids. Germline V gene sequence: CDR1 KGHSH, CDR2 LQKENI.